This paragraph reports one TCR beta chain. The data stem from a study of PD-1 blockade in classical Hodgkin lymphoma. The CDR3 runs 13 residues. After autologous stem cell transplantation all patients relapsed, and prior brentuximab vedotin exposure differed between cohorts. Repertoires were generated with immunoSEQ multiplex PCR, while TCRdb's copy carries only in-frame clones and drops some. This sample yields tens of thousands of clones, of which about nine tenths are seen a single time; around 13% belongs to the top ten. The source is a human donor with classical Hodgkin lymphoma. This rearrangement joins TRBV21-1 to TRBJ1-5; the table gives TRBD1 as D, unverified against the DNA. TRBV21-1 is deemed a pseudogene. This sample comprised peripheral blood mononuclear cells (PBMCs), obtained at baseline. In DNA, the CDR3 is TGTGCCACCCCAGACAGGGGAGGTCAGCCCCAGCATTTT. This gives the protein CATPDRGGQPQHF.